The entry that follows covers one T cell receptor beta chain sequence. The CDR3 consists of 16 residues. Germline lookup yields CDR1 KGHDR and CDR2 SFDVKD. The trim removed 5 bases at V and 0 bases at J, leaving 7 bases unmatched. This record comes from a study of blood T cell repertoires in COVID-19. Looking at the study overall: In each case, the material was cDNA or gDNA derived from T cells, B-cell-depleted T cells, or PBMCs.

This table comes from immunoSEQ multiplex PCR, and its TCRdb copy is limited to in-frame clones, with some not included. Found here are about 280,000 clones, 70% to 90% of them singletons; the top ten hold approximately 8.5%. This chain joins TRBV24-1 and TRBJ2-3, with 7 bases aligning to TRBD2. Material for sequencing was peripheral blood. This receptor was identified in a young man with active or convalescent COVID-19. Here the CDR3 reads CATSAVGGRSTDTQYF. The CDR3 region has the DNA TGTGCCACCAGTGCCGTGGGAGGGAGAAGCACAGATACGCAGTATTTT.